This TCR beta chain was sequenced in a study of T-cell memory formation after mild COVID-19. Study in general: The TCR clusters were mostly specific to one donor.

Study-wide findings and caveats: Contracting CD4+ clones lay largely in CM and EM, with CD8+ ones residing in EMRA. Contracting clones from day 15 to 85 showed balanced CD4/CD8; later expanders favored CD4+.

As for this clonotype: Its antigen is not identified.

TCRdb independently ran MiXCR on the 5' RACE reads; one entry per CDR3 protein. The sample carries over 300,000 distinct CDR3 sequences, about 20% recorded once. Germline CDR1 DFQATT, CDR2 SNEGSKA (reference sequence). This CDR3 is built from 14 residues. V dropped 6 bases and J dropped 0 bases, with 14 bases sitting between them. The TCR originated in a man aged 18 to 29 who had mild COVID-19 (a few samples of this study predate the infection). Cell type and time point are not known. This chain connects TRBV20-1 to TRBJ1-1; possible D gene TRBD1, 6 bases. The material sequenced was PBMCs or a T cell subset sorted from them (not recorded which). The CDR3 nucleotides read TGCAGTGCAAGGACAGTCACTATGAACACTGAAGCTTTCTTT. This sequence encodes CSARTVTMNTEAFF.